This is a list of T cell receptor beta chains from one sample in a study of T cell responses to AZD1222 COVID-19 vaccine. Produced via immunoSEQ multiplex PCR; TCRdb's table is partial and in-frame only. The table shows 150,000 to 200,000 clones, with more than 75% occurring only once. The sequencing here drew on peripheral blood, taken 28 days after the second AZD1222 dose. These receptors all come from an adult who received the AZD1222 COVID-19 vaccine. CDR3s include the opening cysteine and the closing phenylalanine or tryptophan. The order of the fields is V gene, D gene, clone size, J gene, CDR3 protein, CDR3 DNA. A D gene is named only where the DNA matches it firmly. Clone size, where shown, is once, few, many, or a class for clones that have expanded.

V gene: TRBV24-1; D gene: .; clone size: .; J gene: TRBJ2-3; CDR3 protein: CATSPRLAITDTQYF; CDR3 DNA: TGTGCCACCAGCCCACGGCTAGCTATCACAGATACGCAGTATTTT
V gene: TRBV19; D gene: TRBD1; clone size: .; J gene: TRBJ2-1; CDR3 protein: CASSRLPGQGSNEQFF; CDR3 DNA: TGTGCCAGTAGTAGGCTCCCGGGACAGGGGAGCAATGAGCAGTTCTTC
V gene: TRBV4-1; D gene: TRBD2; clone size: .; J gene: TRBJ2-7; CDR3 protein: CASSQVAGVGEQYF; CDR3 DNA: TGCGCCAGCAGCCAAGTCGCGGGAGTTGGCGAGCAGTACTTC
V gene: TRBV5-6; D gene: .; clone size: .; J gene: TRBJ2-7; CDR3 protein: CASSFSGGYEQYF; CDR3 DNA: TGTGCCAGCAGCTTCTCCGGGGGCTACGAGCAGTACTTC
V gene: TRBV10-3; D gene: TRBD1; clone size: .; J gene: TRBJ1-5; CDR3 protein: CAISEGGQSQPQHF; CDR3 DNA: TGTGCCATCAGTGAGGGGGGACAGAGTCAGCCCCAGCATTTT
V gene: TRBV19; D gene: .; clone size: .; J gene: TRBJ1-1; CDR3 protein: CASSITAENTEAFF; CDR3 DNA: TGTGCCAGTAGTATAACAGCAGAGAACACTGAAGCTTTCTTT
V gene: TRBV19; D gene: TRBD1; clone size: .; J gene: TRBJ2-6; CDR3 protein: CASSRLPGQGTASGANVLTF; CDR3 DNA: TGTGCCAGTAGTAGGCTGCCGGGACAGGGAACAGCTTCTGGGGCCAACGTCCTGACTTTC
V gene: TRBV19; D gene: .; clone size: .; J gene: TRBJ1-2; CDR3 protein: CASSLSGVANYGYTF; CDR3 DNA: TGTGCCAGTAGTCTATCGGGAGTAGCTAACTATGGCTACACCTTC
V gene: TRBV7-8; D gene: .; clone size: .; J gene: TRBJ2-7; CDR3 protein: CASSLGPGPSYEQYF; CDR3 DNA: TGTGCCAGCAGCTTAGGGCCCGGACCGTCTTACGAGCAGTACTTC
V gene: TRBV7-3; D gene: .; clone size: .; J gene: TRBJ1-6; CDR3 protein: CASSQGRGNSPLHF; CDR3 DNA: TGTGCCAGCAGCCAAGGACGGGGGAATTCACCCCTCCACTTT
V gene: TRBV28; D gene: .; clone size: .; J gene: TRBJ2-7; CDR3 protein: CASSFPTGTYEQYF; CDR3 DNA: TGTGCCAGCAGTTTCCCGACGGGAACCTACGAGCAGTACTTC
V gene: TRBV10-3; D gene: .; clone size: .; J gene: TRBJ1-2; CDR3 protein: CAINPSRPSNYGYTF; CDR3 DNA: TGTGCCATCAACCCCTCACGCCCCTCTAACTATGGCTACACCTTC
V gene: TRBV18; D gene: TRBD1; clone size: .; J gene: TRBJ2-7; CDR3 protein: CASSLETSDRGLYEQYF; CDR3 DNA: TGTGCCAGCTCGCTGGAGACAAGCGACAGGGGGCTCTACGAGCAGTACTTC
V gene: TRBV7-2; D gene: TRBD2; clone size: once; J gene: TRBJ2-3; CDR3 protein: CASSFGNSGPDTQYF; CDR3 DNA: TGTGCCAGCAGCTTCGGAAATAGCGGGCCAGATACGCAGTATTTT
V gene: TRBV3-1/TRBV3-2; D gene: .; clone size: .; J gene: TRBJ1-6; CDR3 protein: CASSQAPRSGNSPLHF; CDR3 DNA: TGTGCCAGCAGCCAAGCTCCCCGCTCGGGGAATTCACCCCTCCACTTT
V gene: TRBV7-3; D gene: TRBD2; clone size: once; J gene: TRBJ2-7; CDR3 protein: CASSPRAGGEQYF; CDR3 DNA: TGTGCCAGCAGCCCCCGGGCGGGAGGCGAGCAGTACTTC
V gene: TRBV7-9; D gene: .; clone size: .; J gene: TRBJ2-1; CDR3 protein: CASSLARPNNEQFF; CDR3 DNA: TGTGCCAGCAGCTTAGCGAGACCAAACAATGAGCAGTTCTTC
V gene: TRBV14; D gene: .; clone size: .; J gene: TRBJ2-7; CDR3 protein: CASSQTYEQYF; CDR3 DNA: TGTGCCAGCAGCCAGACCTACGAGCAGTACTTC
V gene: TRBV7-3; D gene: .; clone size: .; J gene: TRBJ2-5; CDR3 protein: CASSLYSGNPRETQYF; CDR3 DNA: TGTGCCAGCAGCTTGTATAGTGGGAATCCCCGCGAGACCCAGTACTTC
V gene: TRBV2; D gene: .; clone size: .; J gene: TRBJ2-5; CDR3 protein: CASSGQTGTQETQYF; CDR3 DNA: TGTGCCAGCAGTGGACAAACGGGGACCCAAGAGACCCAGTACTTC
V gene: TRBV12-3/TRBV12-4; D gene: .; clone size: .; J gene: TRBJ1-2; CDR3 protein: CASSTPRSGYTF; CDR3 DNA: TGTGCCAGCAGTACCCCAAGGTCGGGCTACACCTTC
V gene: TRBV7-8; D gene: TRBD2; clone size: .; J gene: TRBJ2-1; CDR3 protein: CASSQGLAGAFF; CDR3 DNA: TGTGCCAGCAGCCAGGGACTAGCGGGAGCGTTCTTC
V gene: TRBV9; D gene: TRBD2; clone size: .; J gene: TRBJ2-7; CDR3 protein: CASSPLAGGTYEQYF; CDR3 DNA: TGTGCCAGCAGCCCACTAGCGGGGGGAACCTACGAGCAGTACTTC
V gene: TRBV5-1; D gene: .; clone size: few; J gene: TRBJ1-4; CDR3 protein: CASSEEDGSNEKLFF; CDR3 DNA: TGCGCCAGCAGCGAAGAGGACGGATCTAATGAAAAACTGTTTTTT
V gene: TRBV15; D gene: .; clone size: .; J gene: TRBJ2-7; CDR3 protein: CATSRDPIGGRSHEQYF; CDR3 DNA: TGTGCCACCAGCAGAGATCCGATAGGGGGAAGGTCCCACGAGCAGTACTTC
V gene: TRBV3-1/TRBV3-2; D gene: .; clone size: .; J gene: TRBJ2-3; CDR3 protein: CASSQGAGLADTQYF; CDR3 DNA: TGTGCCAGCAGCCAGGGGGCGGGGCTTGCAGATACGCAGTATTTT
V gene: TRBV6-1; D gene: TRBD1; clone size: .; J gene: TRBJ1-5; CDR3 protein: CASSDDRAVGNQPQHF; CDR3 DNA: TGTGCCAGCAGTGATGACAGGGCCGTGGGCAATCAGCCCCAGCATTTT
V gene: TRBV19; D gene: TRBD1; clone size: .; J gene: TRBJ2-7; CDR3 protein: CASSLRTGGTPYEQYF; CDR3 DNA: TGTGCCAGTAGTTTACGGACAGGGGGGACCCCCTACGAGCAGTACTTC